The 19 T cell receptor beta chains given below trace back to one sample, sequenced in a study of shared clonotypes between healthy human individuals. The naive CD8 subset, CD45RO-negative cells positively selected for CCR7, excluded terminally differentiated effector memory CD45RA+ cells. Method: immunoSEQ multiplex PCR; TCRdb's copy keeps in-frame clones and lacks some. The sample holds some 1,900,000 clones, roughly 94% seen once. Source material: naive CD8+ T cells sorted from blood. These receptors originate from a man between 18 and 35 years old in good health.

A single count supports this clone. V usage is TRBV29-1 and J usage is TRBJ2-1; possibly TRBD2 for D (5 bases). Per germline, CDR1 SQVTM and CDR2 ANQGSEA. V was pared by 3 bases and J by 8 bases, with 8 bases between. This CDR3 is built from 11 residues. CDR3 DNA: TGCAGCGTTGATCGAGCGGATGAGCAGTTCTTC. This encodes CSVDRADEQFF.

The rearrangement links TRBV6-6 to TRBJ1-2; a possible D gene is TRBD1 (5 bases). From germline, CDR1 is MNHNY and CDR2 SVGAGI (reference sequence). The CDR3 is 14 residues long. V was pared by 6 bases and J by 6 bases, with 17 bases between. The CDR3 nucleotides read TGTGCCAGCAGCCCGGACATTCCGGGGGATGGCTACACCTTC. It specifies CASSPDIPGDGYTF.

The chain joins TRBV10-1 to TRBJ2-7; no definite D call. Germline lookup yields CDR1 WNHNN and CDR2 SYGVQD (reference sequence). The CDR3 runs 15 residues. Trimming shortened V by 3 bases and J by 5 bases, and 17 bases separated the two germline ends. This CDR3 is CASSDLKGRDNEQYF. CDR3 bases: TGCGCCAGCAGTGATTTAAAGGGCCGAGACAACGAGCAGTACTTC.

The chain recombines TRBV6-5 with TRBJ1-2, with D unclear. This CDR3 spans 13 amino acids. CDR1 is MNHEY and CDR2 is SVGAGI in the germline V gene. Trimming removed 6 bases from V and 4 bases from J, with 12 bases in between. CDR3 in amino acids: CASRPGNPYGYTF. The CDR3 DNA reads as TGTGCCAGCAGACCTGGTAATCCCTATGGCTACACCTTC.

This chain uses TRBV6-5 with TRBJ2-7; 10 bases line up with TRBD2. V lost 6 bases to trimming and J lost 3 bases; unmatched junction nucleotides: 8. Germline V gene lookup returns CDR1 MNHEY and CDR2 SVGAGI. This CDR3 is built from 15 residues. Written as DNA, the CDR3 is TGTGCCAGCAGCCCTAGCGGGGGAATCATCTACGAGCAGTACTTC. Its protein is CASSPSGGIIYEQYF.

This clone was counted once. CDR3 sequence reads: CASSVLWDRGYEQYF. CDR3 in DNA: TGTGCCAGTAGTGTCTTATGGGACAGAGGCTACGAGCAGTACTTC. The chain links TRBV19 to TRBJ2-7, with 7 bases fitting TRBD1. This CDR3 contains 15 residues. Germline V gene sequence: CDR1 LNHDA, CDR2 SQIVND (reference sequence). V lost 5 bases, J lost 3 bases, and 10 bases stayed unmatched.

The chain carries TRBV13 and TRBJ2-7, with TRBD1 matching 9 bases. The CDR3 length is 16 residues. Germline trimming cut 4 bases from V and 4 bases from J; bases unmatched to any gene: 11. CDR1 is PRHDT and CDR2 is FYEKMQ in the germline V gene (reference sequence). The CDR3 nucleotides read TGTGCCAGCAGCTCGTCGCGGGACAGGGACATTTACGAGCAGTACTTC. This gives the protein CASSSSRDRDIYEQYF.

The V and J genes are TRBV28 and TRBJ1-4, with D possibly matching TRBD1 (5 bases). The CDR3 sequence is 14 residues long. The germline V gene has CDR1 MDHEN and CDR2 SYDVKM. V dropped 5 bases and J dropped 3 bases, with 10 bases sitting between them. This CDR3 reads CASSGWGSNEKLFF. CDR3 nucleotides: TGTGCCAGCAGTGGGTGGGGCTCTAATGAAAAACTGTTTTTT.

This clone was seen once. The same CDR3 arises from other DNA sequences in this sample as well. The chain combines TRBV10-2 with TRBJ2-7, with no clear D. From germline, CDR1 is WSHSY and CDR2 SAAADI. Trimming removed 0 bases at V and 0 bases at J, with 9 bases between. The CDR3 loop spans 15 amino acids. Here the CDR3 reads CASSESSGFSYEQYF. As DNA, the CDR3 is TGCGCCAGCAGTGAGTCGAGTGGTTTCTCCTACGAGCAGTACTTC.

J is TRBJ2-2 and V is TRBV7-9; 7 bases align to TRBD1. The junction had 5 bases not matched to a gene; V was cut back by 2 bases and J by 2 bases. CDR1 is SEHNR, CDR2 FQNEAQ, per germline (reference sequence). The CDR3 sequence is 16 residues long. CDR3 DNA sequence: TGTGCCAGCAGCTTACTCCAAGGGGGCAACACCGGGGAGCTGTTTTTT. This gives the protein CASSLLQGGNTGELFF.

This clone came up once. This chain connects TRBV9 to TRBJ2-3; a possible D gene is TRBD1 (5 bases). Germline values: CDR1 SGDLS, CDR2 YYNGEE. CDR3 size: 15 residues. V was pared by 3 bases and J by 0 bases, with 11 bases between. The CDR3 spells CASSADSLSTDTQYF. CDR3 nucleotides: TGTGCCAGCAGCGCAGACAGCCTAAGCACAGATACGCAGTATTTT.

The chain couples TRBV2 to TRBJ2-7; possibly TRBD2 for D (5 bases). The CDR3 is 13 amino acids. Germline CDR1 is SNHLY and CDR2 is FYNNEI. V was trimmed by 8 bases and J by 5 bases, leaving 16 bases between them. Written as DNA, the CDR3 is TGTGCCAGCTATCGGGGATTTTCCGACGAGCAGTACTTC. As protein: CASYRGFSDEQYF.

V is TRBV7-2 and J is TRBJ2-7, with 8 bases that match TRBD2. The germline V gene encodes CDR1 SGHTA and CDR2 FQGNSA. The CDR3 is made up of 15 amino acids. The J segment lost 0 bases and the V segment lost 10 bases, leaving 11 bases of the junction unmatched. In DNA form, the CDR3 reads TGTGCCACGAACCGGCTAGCGGGCCCCTCCTACGAGCAGTACTTC. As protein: CATNRLAGPSYEQYF.

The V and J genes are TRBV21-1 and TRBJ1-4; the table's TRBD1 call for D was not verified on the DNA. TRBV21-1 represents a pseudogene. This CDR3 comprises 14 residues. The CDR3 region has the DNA TGTGCCAGCAGAGTGGTTCAGGGGAATGAAAAACTGTTTTTT. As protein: CASRVVQGNEKLFF.

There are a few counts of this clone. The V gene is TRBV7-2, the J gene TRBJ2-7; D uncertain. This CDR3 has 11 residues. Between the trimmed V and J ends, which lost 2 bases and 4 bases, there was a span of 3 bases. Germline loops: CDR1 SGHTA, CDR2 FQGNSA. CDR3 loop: CASSLKYEQYF. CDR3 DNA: TGTGCCAGCAGCTTAAAATACGAGCAGTACTTC. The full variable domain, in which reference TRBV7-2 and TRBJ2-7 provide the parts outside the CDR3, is GAGVSQSPSNKVTEKGKDVELRCDPISGHTALYWYRQSLGQGLEFLIYFQGNSAPDKSGLPSDRFSAERTGGSVSTLTIQRTQQEDSAVYLCASSLKYEQYFGPGTRLTVT.

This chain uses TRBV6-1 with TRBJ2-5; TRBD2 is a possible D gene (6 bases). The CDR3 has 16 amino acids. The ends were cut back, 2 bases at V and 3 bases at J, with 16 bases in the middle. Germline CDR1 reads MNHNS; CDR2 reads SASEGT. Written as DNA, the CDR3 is TGTGCCAGCAGTGAAAGGGACGGTGGGGAGGAAGAGACCCAGTACTTC. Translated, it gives CASSERDGGEEETQYF.

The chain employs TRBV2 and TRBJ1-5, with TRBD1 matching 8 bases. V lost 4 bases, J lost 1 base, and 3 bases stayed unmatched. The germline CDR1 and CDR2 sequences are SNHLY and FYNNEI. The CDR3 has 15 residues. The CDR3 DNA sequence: TGTGCCAGCAGTGTGAACAGGGGGAGCAATCAGCCCCAGCATTTT. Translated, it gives CASSVNRGSNQPQHF.

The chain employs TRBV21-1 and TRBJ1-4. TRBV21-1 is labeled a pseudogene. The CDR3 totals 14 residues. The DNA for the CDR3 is TGTGCCAGCAGCAACCGACAGGGAGGGGAAAAACTGTTTTTT. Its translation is CASSNRQGGEKLFF.

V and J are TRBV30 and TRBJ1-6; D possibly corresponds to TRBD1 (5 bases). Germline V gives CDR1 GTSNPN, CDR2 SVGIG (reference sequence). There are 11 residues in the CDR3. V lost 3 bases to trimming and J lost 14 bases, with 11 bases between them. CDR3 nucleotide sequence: TGTGCCTGGAGAGCTCAGGGTACCCTCCACTTT. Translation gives CAWRAQGTLHF. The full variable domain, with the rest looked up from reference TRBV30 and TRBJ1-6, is SQTIHQWPATLVQPVGSPLSLECTVEGTSNPNLYWYRQAAGRGLQLLFYSVGIGQISSEVPQNLSASRPQDRQFILSSKKLLLSDSGFYLCAWRAQGTLHFGNGTRLTVT.